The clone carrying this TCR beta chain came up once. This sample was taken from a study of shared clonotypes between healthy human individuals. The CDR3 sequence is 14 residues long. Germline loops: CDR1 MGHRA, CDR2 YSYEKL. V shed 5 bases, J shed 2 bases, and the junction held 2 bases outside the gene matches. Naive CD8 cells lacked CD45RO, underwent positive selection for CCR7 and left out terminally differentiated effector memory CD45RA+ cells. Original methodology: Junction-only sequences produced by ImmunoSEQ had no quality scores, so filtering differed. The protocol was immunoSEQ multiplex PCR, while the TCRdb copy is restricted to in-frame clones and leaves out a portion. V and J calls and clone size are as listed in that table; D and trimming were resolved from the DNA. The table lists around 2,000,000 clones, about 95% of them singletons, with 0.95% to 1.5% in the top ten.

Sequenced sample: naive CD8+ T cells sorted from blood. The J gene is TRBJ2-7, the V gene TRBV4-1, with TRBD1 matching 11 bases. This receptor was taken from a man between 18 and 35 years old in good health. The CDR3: CASSTGQGAYEQYF. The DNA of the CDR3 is TGCGCCAGCAGCACGGGACAGGGGGCCTACGAGCAGTACTTC.